This TCR beta chain stems from a study of T cell changes during pregnancy in multiple sclerosis. Germline CDR1 MDHEN, CDR2 SYDVKM. V dropped 3 bases and J dropped 2; count of bases not matched to a gene: 9. This CDR3 region has 16 residues. Produced via immunoSEQ multiplex PCR; TCRdb's table is partial and in-frame only. The data hold 56,000 or so clones, with 80% to 95% observed a single time. This receptor was identified in a female donor with multiple sclerosis, enrolled in a pregnancy study. This sequence joins TRBV28 and TRBJ2-5; TRBD1 matches 7 bases. The sequencing used CD4+ T cells from peripheral blood mononuclear cells, collected in the third trimester of pregnancy. Written as DNA, the CDR3 is TGTGCCAGCAGTTTGCTACAACCAGGGGGACAAGAGACCCAGTACTTC. Its protein product is CASSLLQPGGQETQYF.